The sequence of this T cell receptor (beta chain) was determined in a study of cytomegalovirus exposure and HLA in healthy donors. V lost 7 bases, J lost 2 bases, and 15 bases stayed unmatched. Germline V CDR1 and CDR2: MDHEN, SYDVKM. The CDR3 covers 17 residues. The PCR was carried out with 60 Vbeta primers and 13 Jbeta primers. Measured with immunoSEQ multiplex PCR; TCRdb has only the in-frame clones, and not every one. This sample has roughly 180,000 clones; 75% to 90% occur once, and the top ten carry around 4.4%. This receptor was identified in a woman in her fifties or sixties in good health and CMV-seropositive. This chain connects TRBV28 to TRBJ2-3; 7 bases line up with TRBD2. Sequencing was done on a sample of PBMCs. CDR3: CASMVKVGRDYTDTQYF. The CDR3 DNA reads TGTGCCAGCATGGTTAAAGTGGGACGGGACTACACAGATACGCAGTATTTT.